Shown below are 14 T cell receptor beta chains from a single sample sequenced in a study of vaccination effects on CD4 cells after COVID-19. Their cognate antigens are unknown. Before sequencing took place, the ViraFEST assay used viral peptide pools to expand antigen-specific CD4+ T cells. Culture proceeded for 10 days, and CD4+ T cells were then isolated. The study found no prior SARS-CoV-2 infection in the vaccine recipients, who tested negative for nucleocapsid antibodies. The method was immunoSEQ multiplex PCR; TCRdb's version includes in-frame clones alone and lacks a portion of them. The profile covers about 55,000 clones, with around 68% appearing a single time and approximately 20% taken by the ten largest. The sample was CD4+ T cells from PBMCs cultured with SARS-CoV-2 spike peptides, taken before COVID-19 vaccination. These TCRs come from a human donor who received a COVID-19 vaccine.

CDR3 DNA sequence: TGTGCCAGCAGACACCCTCATGAAGCGGGGGGGTACAATGAGCAGTTCTTC. Amino acids: CASRHPHEAGGYNEQFF. The chain is built from TRBV7-9 and TRBJ2-1; 10 nucleotides agree with TRBD2. V was pared by 6 bases and J by 4 bases, with 12 bases of the junction left unmatched. The CDR3 contains 17 residues. Germline V gives CDR1 SEHNR, CDR2 FQNEAQ (reference sequence).

This clone has just a few counts. The rearrangement joins TRBV7-9 to TRBJ1-3; D uncertain. The CDR3 contains 14 residues. V was cut by 5 bases and J by 0 bases, with 8 bases left in between. Germline CDR1 SEHNR, CDR2 FQNEAQ (reference sequence). The CDR3, as DNA: TGTGCCAGCAGCCGTATTCCCTCTGGAAACACCATATATTTT. Translated, it gives CASSRIPSGNTIYF.

The chain has TRBV2 and TRBJ2-3; the match to TRBD2 covers 7 bases. With V trimmed by 1 base and J by 4 bases, 8 bases remained unmatched. Germline-derived CDR1 and CDR2 are SNHLY and FYNNEI. This CDR3 has 16 amino acids. The CDR3 spells CASSEGTSDGADTQYF. The DNA for the CDR3 is TGTGCCAGCAGTGAAGGGACTAGTGATGGGGCAGATACGCAGTATTTT.

The rearrangement uses TRBV4-2 and TRBJ2-1; 12 positions agree with TRBD2. V gave up 3 bases and J gave up 0 bases; unmatched junction bases: 15. CDR1 and CDR2 from the germline V gene are LGHNA and YNFKEQ. The CDR3 runs 21 residues. The CDR3 coding sequence is TGTGCCAGCAGCCACCCATCTAGAGGACTAGCGGGGACCCGCTCCTACAATGAGCAGTTCTTC. Its translation: CASSHPSRGLAGTRSYNEQFF.

The rearrangement joins TRBV7-9 to TRBJ2-2; 9 bases agree with TRBD1. The CDR3 spans 16 residues. Unmatched junction bases numbered 9, after V lost 5 bases and J lost 5 bases. From germline, CDR1 is SEHNR and CDR2 FQNEAQ (reference sequence). For the CDR3, the DNA is TGTGCCAGCAGCATGCCCGGGACAGGGAGAACCGGGGAGCTGTTTTTT. It yields the protein CASSMPGTGRTGELFF.

The V call is TRBV4-1, the J call TRBJ2-7; TRBD2 aligns across 11 bases. The CDR3 length is 14 residues. Germline V lookup: CDR1 MGHRA, CDR2 YSYEKL. V was pared by 1 base and J by 6 bases, with 2 bases of the junction left unmatched. DNA of the CDR3: TGCGCCAGCAGCCAAGCCCTAGCGGGGGGCGAGCAGTACTTC. This codes for CASSQALAGGEQYF.

V is TRBV18 and J is TRBJ2-3; D unclear. The CDR3 is made up of 14 amino acids. Germline values: CDR1 KGHSH, CDR2 LQKENI. Trimming cost V 4 bases and J 1 base, with 9 bases left between them. CDR3: CASSRGWGTDTQYF. The CDR3 region has the DNA TGTGCCAGCTCACGTGGATGGGGCACAGATACGCAGTATTTT.

Turning to this clone: Relative to the germline gene, one junction end is altered; a read error may explain this. DNA for the CDR3: TGTGCCAGCAGTCACTCGAGAGGGGACAGGGGTCGAGATAGCAATCAGCCCCAGCATTTT. It specifies CASSHSRGDRGRDSNQPQHF. The rearrangement links TRBV6-2 or TRBV6-3 to TRBJ1-5, with 10 bases aligning to TRBD1. Germline V CDR1 and CDR2: MNHEY, SVGEGT. The CDR3 has 20 amino acids.

This clone showed up just a few times. The chain couples TRBV30 to TRBJ1-6, with 7 bases identical to TRBD1. The CDR3 spans 15 residues. The V and J ends lost 3 bases and 3 bases, in that order; junction bases with no gene match: 5. The germline V gene has CDR1 GTSNPN and CDR2 SVGIG (reference sequence). CDR3 nucleotides: TGTGCCTGGAGAACCGGACAGGACTATAATTCACCCCTCCACTTT. Translating gives CAWRTGQDYNSPLHF.

This rearrangement joins TRBV5-1 to TRBJ1-2; D might be TRBD1 (5 bases). V was shortened by 0 bases and J by 4 bases, with 10 bases between the two germline ends. The CDR3 runs to 14 residues. Germline CDR1 and CDR2: SGHRS and YFSETQ. The CDR3 DNA reads as TGCGCCAGCAGCTTGGATCAGGGTTTCTATGGCTACACCTTC. Protein sequence: CASSLDQGFYGYTF.

The rearrangement links TRBV9 to TRBJ1-2; 10 nucleotides agree with TRBD1. The germline V gene has CDR1 SGDLS and CDR2 YYNGEE. The CDR3 totals 13 residues. V was clipped by 7 bases and J by 7 bases; unmatched bases: 7. CDR3 nucleotides: TGTGCCAGCGCGCCAGGGACAGGGGTTGGCTACACCTTC. Translation: CASAPGTGVGYTF.

This rearrangement joins TRBV7-8 to TRBJ2-1; 10 bases are shared with TRBD2. The V gene end was trimmed by 1 base and the J gene end by 0 bases; junction bases not matched to a gene: 6. Germline V gene lookup returns CDR1 SGHVS and CDR2 FQNEAQ. The length of the CDR3 is 18 residues. The CDR3 loop reads CASSLGRAGGISYNEQFF. In DNA, the CDR3 is TGTGCCAGCAGCTTAGGGAGAGCGGGGGGGATCTCCTACAATGAGCAGTTCTTC. Variable domain in full (rest from reference TRBV7-8 and TRBJ2-1): GAGVSQSPRYKVAKRGQDVALRCDPISGHVSLFWYQQALGQGPEFLTYFQNEAQLDKSGLPSDRFFAERPEGSVSTLKIQRTQQEDSAVYLCASSLGRAGGISYNEQFFGPGTRLTVL.

This clone has only one observation. This chain joins TRBV28 and TRBJ2-7; TRBD1 is a possible D gene (6 bases). Trimming removed 1 base from V and 2 bases from J, with 9 bases in between. There are 14 residues in the CDR3. Germline V gene data show CDR1 as MDHEN and CDR2 as SYDVKM. The CDR3 sequence is CASSLSWGPYEQYF. DNA for the CDR3: TGTGCCAGCAGTTTATCTTGGGGGCCCTACGAGCAGTACTTC.

By share, this clone ranks as medium-sized. The rearrangement joins TRBV29-1 to TRBJ1-2, with D possibly TRBD1 on 5 matching bases. CDR1 SQVTM and CDR2 ANQGSEA come from the germline V gene. This CDR3 spans 11 amino acids. The V end was cut by 6 bases, the J end by 8 bases, with 13 bases between. CDR3: CSVLGTLGYTF. The CDR3 DNA reads as TGCAGCGTCCTGGGGACGTTGGGCTACACCTTC.